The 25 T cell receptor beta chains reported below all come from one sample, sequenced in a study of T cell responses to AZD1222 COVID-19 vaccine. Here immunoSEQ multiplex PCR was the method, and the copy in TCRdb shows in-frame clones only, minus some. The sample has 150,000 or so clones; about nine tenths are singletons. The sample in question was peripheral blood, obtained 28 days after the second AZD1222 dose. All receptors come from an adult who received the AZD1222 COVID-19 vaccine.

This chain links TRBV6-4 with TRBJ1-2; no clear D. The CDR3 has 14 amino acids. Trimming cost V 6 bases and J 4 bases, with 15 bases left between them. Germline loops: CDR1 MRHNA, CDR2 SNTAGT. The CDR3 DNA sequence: TGTGCCAGCAGGTCCCCCGAATTGGCCTATGGCTACACCTTC. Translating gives CASRSPELAYGYTF.

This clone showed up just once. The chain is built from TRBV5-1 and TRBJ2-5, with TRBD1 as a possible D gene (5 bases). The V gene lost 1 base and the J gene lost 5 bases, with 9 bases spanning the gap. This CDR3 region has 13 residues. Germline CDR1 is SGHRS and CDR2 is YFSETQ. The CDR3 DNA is TGCGCCAGCAGCTTGTCAGGGTCGGAGACCCAGTACTTC. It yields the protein CASSLSGSETQYF.

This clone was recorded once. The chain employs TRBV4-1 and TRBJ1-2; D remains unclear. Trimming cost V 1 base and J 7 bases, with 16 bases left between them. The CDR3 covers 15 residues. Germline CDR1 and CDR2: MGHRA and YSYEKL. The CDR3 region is CASSQGNSVVAGYTF. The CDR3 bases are TGCGCCAGCAGCCAAGGAAACAGTGTGGTGGCTGGCTACACCTTC.

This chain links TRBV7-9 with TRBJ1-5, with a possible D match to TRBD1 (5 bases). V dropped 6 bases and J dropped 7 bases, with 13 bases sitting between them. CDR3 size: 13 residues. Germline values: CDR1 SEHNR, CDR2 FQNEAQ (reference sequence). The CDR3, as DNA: TGTGCCAGCAGTAGGGGTCCCGGGCAGCCCCAGCATTTT. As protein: CASSRGPGQPQHF. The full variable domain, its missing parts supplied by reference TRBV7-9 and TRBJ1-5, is DTGVSQNPRHKITKRGQNVTFRCDPISEHNRLYWYRQTLGQGPEFLTYFQNEAQLEKSRLLSDRFSAERPKGSFSTLEIQRTEQGDSAMYLCASSRGPGQPQHFGDGTRLSIL.

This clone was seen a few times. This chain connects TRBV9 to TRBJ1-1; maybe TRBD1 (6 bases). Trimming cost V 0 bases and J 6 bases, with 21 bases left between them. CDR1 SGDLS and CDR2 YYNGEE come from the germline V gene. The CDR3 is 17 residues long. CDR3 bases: TGTGCCAGCAGCGTAGTTGGAGGGGGGGAACTAAGTGCTGAAGCTTTCTTT. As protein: CASSVVGGGELSAEAFF.

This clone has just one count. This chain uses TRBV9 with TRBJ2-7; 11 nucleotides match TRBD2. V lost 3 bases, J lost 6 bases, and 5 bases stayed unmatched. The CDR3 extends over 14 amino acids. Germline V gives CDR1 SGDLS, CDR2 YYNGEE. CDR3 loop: CASSGGTSGSEQYF. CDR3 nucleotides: TGTGCCAGCAGCGGAGGGACTAGCGGTAGCGAGCAGTACTTC.

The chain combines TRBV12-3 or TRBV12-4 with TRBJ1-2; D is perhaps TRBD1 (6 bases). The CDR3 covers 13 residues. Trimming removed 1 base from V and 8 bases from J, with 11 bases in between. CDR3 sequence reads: CASSLVLGAGYTF. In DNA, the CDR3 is TGTGCCAGCAGTTTAGTCTTGGGGGCGGGCTACACCTTC.

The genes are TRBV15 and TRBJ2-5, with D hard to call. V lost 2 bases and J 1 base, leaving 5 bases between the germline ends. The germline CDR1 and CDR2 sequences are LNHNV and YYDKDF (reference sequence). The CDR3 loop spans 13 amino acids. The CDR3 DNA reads TGTGCCACCAGCAGACGTTCCCAAGAGACCCAGTACTTC. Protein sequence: CATSRRSQETQYF. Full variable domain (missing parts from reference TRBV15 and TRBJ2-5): DAMVIQNPRYQVTQFGKPVTLSCSQTLNHNVMYWYQQKSSQAPKLLFHYYDKDFNNEADTPDNFQSRRPNTSFCFLDIRSPGLGDTAMYLCATSRRSQETQYFGPGTRLLVL.

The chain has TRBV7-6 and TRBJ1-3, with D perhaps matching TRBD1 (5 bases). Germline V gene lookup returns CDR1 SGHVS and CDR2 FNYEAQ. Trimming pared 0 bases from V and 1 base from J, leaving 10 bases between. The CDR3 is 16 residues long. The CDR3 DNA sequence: TGTGCCAGCAGCTTAGCTTTGGGGCAGTCTGGAAACACCATATATTTT. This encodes CASSLALGQSGNTIYF.

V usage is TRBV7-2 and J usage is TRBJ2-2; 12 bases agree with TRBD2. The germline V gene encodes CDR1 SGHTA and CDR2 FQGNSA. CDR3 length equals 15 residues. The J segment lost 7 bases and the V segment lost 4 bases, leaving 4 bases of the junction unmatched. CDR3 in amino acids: CASSSTSGSGGELFF. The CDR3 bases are TGTGCCAGCAGCTCGACTAGCGGGAGTGGCGGGGAGCTGTTTTTT.

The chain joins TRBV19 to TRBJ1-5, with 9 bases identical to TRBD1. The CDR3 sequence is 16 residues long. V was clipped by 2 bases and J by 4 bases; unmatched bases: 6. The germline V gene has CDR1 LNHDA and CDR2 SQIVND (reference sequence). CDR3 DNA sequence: TGTGCCAGTAGTATACTTGGACAGGGGTTAAATCAGCCCCAGCATTTT. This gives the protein CASSILGQGLNQPQHF.

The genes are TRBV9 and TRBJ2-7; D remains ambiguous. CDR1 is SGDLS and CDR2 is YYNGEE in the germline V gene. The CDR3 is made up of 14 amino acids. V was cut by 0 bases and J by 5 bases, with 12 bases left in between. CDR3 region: CASSVGVYPNEQYF. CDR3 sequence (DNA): TGTGCCAGCAGCGTAGGGGTCTATCCCAACGAGCAGTACTTC.

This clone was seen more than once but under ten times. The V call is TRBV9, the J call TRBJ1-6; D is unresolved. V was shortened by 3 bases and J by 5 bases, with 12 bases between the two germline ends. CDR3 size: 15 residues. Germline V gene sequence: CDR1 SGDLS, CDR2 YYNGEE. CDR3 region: CASSEFGLNNSPLHF. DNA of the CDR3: TGTGCCAGCAGCGAGTTTGGGCTAAATAATTCACCCCTCCACTTT.

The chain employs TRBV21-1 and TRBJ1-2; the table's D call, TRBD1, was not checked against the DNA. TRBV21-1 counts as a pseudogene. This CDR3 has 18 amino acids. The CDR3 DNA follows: TGTGCCAGCAGCAGTCTTGACAGGGGAGAATCCCCCCCCTATGGCTACACCTTC. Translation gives CASSSLDRGESPPYGYTF.

The CDR3 here is CASSELAGWYEQYF. The CDR3 coding sequence is TGTGCCAGCAGTGAGCTAGCGGGGTGGTACGAGCAGTACTTC. The chain couples TRBV6-1 to TRBJ2-7; TRBD2 aligns across 9 bases. The CDR3 is 14 residues long. Trimming took 3 bases from V and 4 from J; bases not matched to a gene: 4. From germline, CDR1 is MNHNS and CDR2 SASEGT.

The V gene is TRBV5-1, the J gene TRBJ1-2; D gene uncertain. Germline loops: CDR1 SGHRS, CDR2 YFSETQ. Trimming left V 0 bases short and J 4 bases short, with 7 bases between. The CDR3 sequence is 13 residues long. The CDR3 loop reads CASSLGLGYGYTF. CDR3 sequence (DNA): TGCGCCAGCAGCTTGGGACTTGGCTATGGCTACACCTTC.

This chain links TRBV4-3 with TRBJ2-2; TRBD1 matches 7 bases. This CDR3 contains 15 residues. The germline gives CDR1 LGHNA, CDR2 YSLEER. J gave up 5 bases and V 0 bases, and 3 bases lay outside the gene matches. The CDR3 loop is CASSQDNRGTGELFF. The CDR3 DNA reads TGCGCCAGCAGCCAAGACAACAGGGGAACCGGGGAGCTGTTTTTT.

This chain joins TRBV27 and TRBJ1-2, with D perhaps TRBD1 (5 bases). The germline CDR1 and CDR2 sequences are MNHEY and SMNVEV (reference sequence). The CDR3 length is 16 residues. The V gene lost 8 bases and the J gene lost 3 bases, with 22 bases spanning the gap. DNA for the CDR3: TGTGCCAGCGGACCCAGGGCTTCTTTCCTAGACTATGGCTACACCTTC. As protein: CASGPRASFLDYGYTF.

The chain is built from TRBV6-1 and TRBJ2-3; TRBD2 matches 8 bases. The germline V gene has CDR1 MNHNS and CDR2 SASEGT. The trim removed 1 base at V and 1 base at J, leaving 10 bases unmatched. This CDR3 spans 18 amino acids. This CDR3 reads CASSEVGSGAPRTDTQYF. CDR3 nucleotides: TGTGCCAGCAGTGAAGTCGGTAGCGGGGCCCCCCGCACAGATACGCAGTATTTT.

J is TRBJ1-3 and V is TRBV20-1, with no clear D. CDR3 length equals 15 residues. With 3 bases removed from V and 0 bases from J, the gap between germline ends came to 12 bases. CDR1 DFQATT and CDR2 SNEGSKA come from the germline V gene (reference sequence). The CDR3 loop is CSASGGQSSGNTIYF. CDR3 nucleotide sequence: TGCAGTGCTAGTGGAGGGCAGAGCTCTGGAAACACCATATATTTT.

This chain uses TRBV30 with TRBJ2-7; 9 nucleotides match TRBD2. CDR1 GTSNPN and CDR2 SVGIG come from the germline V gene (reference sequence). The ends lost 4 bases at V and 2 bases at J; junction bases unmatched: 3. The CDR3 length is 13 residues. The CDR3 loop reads CAWNLAGTYEQYF. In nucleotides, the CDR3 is TGTGCCTGGAACCTAGCGGGGACCTACGAGCAGTACTTC.

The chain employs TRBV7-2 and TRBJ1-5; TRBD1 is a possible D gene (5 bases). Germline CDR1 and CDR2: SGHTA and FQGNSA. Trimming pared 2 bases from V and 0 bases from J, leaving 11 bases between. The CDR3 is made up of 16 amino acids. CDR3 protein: CASSLLLGVSNQPQHF. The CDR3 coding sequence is TGTGCCAGCAGCTTACTCTTGGGGGTTAGCAATCAGCCCCAGCATTTT.

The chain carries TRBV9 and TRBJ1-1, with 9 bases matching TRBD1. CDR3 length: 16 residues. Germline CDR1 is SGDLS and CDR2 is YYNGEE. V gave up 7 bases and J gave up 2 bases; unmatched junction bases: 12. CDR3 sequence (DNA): TGTGCCAGCGGCCATCCAACAGGGGGCCCTAACACTGAAGCTTTCTTT. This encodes CASGHPTGGPNTEAFF.

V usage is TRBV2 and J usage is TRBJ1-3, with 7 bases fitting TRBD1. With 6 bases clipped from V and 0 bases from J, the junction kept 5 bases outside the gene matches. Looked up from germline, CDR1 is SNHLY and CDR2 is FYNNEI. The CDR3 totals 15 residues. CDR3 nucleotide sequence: TGTGCCAGCAGGGTCGGGACAGCCTCTGGAAACACCATATATTTT. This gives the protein CASRVGTASGNTIYF.

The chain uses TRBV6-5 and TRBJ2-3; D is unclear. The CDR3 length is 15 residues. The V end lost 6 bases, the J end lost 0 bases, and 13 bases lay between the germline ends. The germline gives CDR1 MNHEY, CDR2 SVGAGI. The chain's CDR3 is CASRRSLTSTDTQYF. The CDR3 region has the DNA TGTGCCAGCAGACGTAGCCTCACTAGCACAGATACGCAGTATTTT.